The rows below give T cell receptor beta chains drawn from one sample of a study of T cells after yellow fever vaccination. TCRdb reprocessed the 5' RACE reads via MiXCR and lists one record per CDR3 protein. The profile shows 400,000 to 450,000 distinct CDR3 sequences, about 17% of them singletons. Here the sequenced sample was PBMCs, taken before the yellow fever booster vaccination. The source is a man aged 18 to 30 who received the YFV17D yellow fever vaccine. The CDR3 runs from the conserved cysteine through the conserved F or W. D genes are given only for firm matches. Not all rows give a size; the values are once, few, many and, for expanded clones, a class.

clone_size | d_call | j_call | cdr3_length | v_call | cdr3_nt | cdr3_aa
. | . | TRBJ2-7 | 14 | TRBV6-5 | TGTGCCAGCAGGCAACAGGGATTCTTAGGGGAGCAGTACTTC | CASRQQGFLGEQYF
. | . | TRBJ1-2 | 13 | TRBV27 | TGTGCCAGCAGTCCGACAGAGTTCTATGGCTACACCTTC | CASSPTEFYGYTF
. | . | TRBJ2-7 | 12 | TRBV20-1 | TGCAGTGCCCTCAAGATGTACGGGGAGCAGTACTTC | CSALKMYGEQYF
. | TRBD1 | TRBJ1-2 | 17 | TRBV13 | TGTGCCAGCAGCTTAGGAAGGATCCCGGGACAGGGGTATGGCTACACCTTC | CASSLGRIPGQGYGYTF
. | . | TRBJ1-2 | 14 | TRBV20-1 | TGCAGTGCTAGAGTGGCAGCCATTAACTATGGCTACACCTTC | CSARVAAINYGYTF
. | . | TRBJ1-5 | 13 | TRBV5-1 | TGCGCCAGCACCCCGCGGGGGGGAGAGCCCCAGCATTTT | CASTPRGGEPQHF
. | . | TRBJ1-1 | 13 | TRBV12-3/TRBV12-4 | TGTGCCTTCCGGGGCCCACAGGACACTGAAGCTTTCTTT | CAFRGPQDTEAFF
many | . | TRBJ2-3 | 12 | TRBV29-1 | TGCAGCGCCGATTTTAGCGGAGATACGCAGTATTTT | CSADFSGDTQYF
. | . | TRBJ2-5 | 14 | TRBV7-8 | TGTGCCAGCAGGCCCCAGGGAGGAGAAGAGACCCAGTACTTC | CASRPQGGEETQYF
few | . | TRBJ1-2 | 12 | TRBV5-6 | TGTGCCAGCAGCGACGGTGGGAGCGGCTACACCTTC | CASSDGGSGYTF
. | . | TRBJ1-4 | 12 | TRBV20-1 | TGCAGTGCTAGCTCCCGGGATGAAAAACTGTTTTTT | CSASSRDEKLFF
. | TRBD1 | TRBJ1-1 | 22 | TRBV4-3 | TGCGCCAGCAGCCAAGATGGGGGACAGGGGTTAATCCTTGCCCTACTAGACACTGAAGCTTTCTTT | CASSQDGGQGLILALLDTEAFF
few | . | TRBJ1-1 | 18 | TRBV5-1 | TGCGCCAGCAGCTTGGTGGCGGGCGCCGGACCGCGGAACACTGAAGCTTTCTTT | CASSLVAGAGPRNTEAFF
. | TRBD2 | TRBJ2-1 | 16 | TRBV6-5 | TGTGCCAGCAGTTACAATATGGCCCCGGGAGGCGATGAGCAGTTCTTC | CASSYNMAPGGDEQFF
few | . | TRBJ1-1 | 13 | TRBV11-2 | TGTGCCAGCAGCGCGGGACACCCTCCGAAAGCTTTCTTT | CASSAGHPPKAFF
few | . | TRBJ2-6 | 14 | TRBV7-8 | TGTGCCAGCAGCCCAAGGACTGGGGCCAACGTCCTGACTTTC | CASSPRTGANVLTF
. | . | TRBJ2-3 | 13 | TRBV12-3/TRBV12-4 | TGTGCCAGCAGCCCCGAGGTCGCAGATACGCAGTATTTT | CASSPEVADTQYF
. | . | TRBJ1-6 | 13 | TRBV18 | TGTGCCAGCTCACCAGGGATAAATTCACCCCTCCACTTT | CASSPGINSPLHF
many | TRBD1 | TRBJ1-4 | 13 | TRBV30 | TGTGCCTGGAGTGTACAGGGGAGCGGAAAACTGTTTTTT | CAWSVQGSGKLFF
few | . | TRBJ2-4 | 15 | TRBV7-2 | TGTGCCAGCAGCGCCAGCAGGGCCCCCGAAAACATTCAGTACTTC | CASSASRAPENIQYF
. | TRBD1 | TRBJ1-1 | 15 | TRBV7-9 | TGTGCCAGCAGCTCGGGCCAGGGGGCCGACACTGAAGCTTTCTTT | CASSSGQGADTEAFF
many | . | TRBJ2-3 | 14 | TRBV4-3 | TGCGCCAGCAGCCACGCCCAGGGTGACGATACGCAGTATTTT | CASSHAQGDDTQYF
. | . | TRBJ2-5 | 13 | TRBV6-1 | TGTGCCAGCAGTGCAGGGGCAAGGGAGACCCAGTACTTC | CASSAGARETQYF
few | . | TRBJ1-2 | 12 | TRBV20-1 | TGCAGTGCTAGTAGGTGGGGCTATGGCTACACCTTC | CSASRWGYGYTF
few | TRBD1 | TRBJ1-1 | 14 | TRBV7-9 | TGTGCCAGCAGCAAACCAGGGGGTTGGACTGAAGCTTTCTTT | CASSKPGGWTEAFF
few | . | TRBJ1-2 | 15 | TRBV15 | TGTGCCACCAGCAGAGAAGATACGACAATCTATGGCTACACCTTC | CATSREDTTIYGYTF
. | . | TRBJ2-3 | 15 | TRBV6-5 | TGTGCCAGCAGTTACTTGGGGGGGGCGGAAGATACGCAGTATTTT | CASSYLGGAEDTQYF
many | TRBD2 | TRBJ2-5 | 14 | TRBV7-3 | TGTGCCAGCAGCCAACTAGCGGGGCAAGAGACCCAGTACTTC | CASSQLAGQETQYF
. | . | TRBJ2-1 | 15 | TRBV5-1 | TGCGCCAGCAAAATCCGGGACTGGTCCTACAATGAGCAGTTCTTC | CASKIRDWSYNEQFF
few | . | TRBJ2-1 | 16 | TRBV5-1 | TGCGCCAGCGGGATGATCCCGGGACTGGGCTACAATGAGCAGTTCTTC | CASGMIPGLGYNEQFF
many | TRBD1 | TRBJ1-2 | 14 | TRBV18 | TGTGCCAGCTCACCACGGACAGGGGGCTATGGCTACACCTTC | CASSPRTGGYGYTF
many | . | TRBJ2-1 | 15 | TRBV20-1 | TGCAGTGCTAGAGGCGGGCCGGGGCACCCCAATGAGCAGTTCTTC | CSARGGPGHPNEQFF
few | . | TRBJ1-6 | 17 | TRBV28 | TGTGCCAGCAGACTCCTTCGGTCCAACTCCTATAATTCACCCCTCCACTTT | CASRLLRSNSYNSPLHF
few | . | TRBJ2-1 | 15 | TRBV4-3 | TGCGCCAGCAGCCCATGGGTAGGGAACTACAATGAGCAGTTCTTC | CASSPWVGNYNEQFF
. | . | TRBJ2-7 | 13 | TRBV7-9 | TGTGCCAGCAGCTCGTCAGCCCCTTACGAGCAGTACTTC | CASSSSAPYEQYF
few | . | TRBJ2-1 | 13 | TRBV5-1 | TGCGCCAGCAGCTTGGATCCAGGGCTGGAGCAGTTCTTC | CASSLDPGLEQFF
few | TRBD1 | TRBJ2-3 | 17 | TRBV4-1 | TGCGCCAGCAGCCAAGTACCCGGACAGGGGGCCATAGATACGCAGTATTTT | CASSQVPGQGAIDTQYF
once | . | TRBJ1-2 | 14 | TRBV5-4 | TGTGCCAGCAGCTTGGCAGAAGGTCGGTATGGCTACACCTTC | CASSLAEGRYGYTF
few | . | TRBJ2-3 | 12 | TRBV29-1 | TGCAGCGTTGATTGGGACTCCCGTGTGCAGTATTTT | CSVDWDSRVQYF
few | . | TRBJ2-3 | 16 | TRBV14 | TGTGCCAGCAGCCTCAGAAGGGGATTCGGCACAGATACGCAGTATTTT | CASSLRRGFGTDTQYF
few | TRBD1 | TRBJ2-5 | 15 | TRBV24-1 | TGTGCCACCAGTGATTCCCGGACAGGGGCAGAGACCCAGTACTTC | CATSDSRTGAETQYF
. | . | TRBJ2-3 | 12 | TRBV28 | TGTGCCAGCAGCCGGACGGTAGATACGCAGTATTTT | CASSRTVDTQYF
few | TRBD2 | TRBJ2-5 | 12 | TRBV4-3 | TGCGCCAGCAGCCAAGACGGGGGGGTCCAGTACTTC | CASSQDGGVQYF
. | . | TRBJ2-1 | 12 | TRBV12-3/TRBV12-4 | TGTGCCAGCAGCCTGGACTATGGTGAGCAGTTCTTC | CASSLDYGEQFF
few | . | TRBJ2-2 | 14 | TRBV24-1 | TGTGCCACCAGTGATTCCGTAGGGGCCGGGGAGCTGTTTTTT | CATSDSVGAGELFF
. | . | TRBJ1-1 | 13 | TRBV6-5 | TGTGCCAGCAGTCCAATAGCGAACACTGAAGCTTTCTTT | CASSPIANTEAFF
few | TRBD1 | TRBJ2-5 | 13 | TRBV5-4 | TGTGCCAGCAGCTTGAGGACAGGGGAGACCCAGTACTTC | CASSLRTGETQYF
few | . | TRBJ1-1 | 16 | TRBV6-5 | TGTGCCAGCAGTTACCGACAGATAATAATGAACACTGAAGCTTTCTTT | CASSYRQIIMNTEAFF
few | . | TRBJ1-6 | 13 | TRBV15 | TGTGCCACCAGCGGGCGGTCTAATTCACCCCTCCACTTT | CATSGRSNSPLHF
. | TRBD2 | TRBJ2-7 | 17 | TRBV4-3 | TGCGCCAGCAGCCAAGAGAGACTAGCGGGGGGATTCTACGAGCAGTACTTC | CASSQERLAGGFYEQYF
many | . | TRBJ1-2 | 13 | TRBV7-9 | TGTGCCAGCAGCTTAGAGGGGGGACTAGGCTACACCTTC | CASSLEGGLGYTF
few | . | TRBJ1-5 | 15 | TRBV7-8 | TGTGCCAGCAGCCGAATCCGGGGGGCCAATCAGCCCCAGCATTTT | CASSRIRGANQPQHF
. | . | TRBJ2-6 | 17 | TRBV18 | TGTGCCAGCTCAAAAGGCCCCTGGGGCTCTGGGGCCAACGTCCTGACTTTC | CASSKGPWGSGANVLTF